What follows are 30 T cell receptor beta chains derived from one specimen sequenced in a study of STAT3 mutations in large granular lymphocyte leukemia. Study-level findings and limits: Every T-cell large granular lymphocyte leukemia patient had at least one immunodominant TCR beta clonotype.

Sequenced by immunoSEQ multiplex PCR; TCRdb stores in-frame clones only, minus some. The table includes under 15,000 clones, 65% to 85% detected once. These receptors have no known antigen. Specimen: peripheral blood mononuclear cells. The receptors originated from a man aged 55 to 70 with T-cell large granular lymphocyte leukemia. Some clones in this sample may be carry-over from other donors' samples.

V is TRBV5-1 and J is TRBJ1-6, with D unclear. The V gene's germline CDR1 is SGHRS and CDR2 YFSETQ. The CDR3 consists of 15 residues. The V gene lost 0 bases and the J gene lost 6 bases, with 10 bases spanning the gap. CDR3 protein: CASSLGTVANSPLHF. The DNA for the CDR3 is TGCGCCAGCAGCTTGGGGACGGTGGCTAATTCACCCCTCCACTTT.

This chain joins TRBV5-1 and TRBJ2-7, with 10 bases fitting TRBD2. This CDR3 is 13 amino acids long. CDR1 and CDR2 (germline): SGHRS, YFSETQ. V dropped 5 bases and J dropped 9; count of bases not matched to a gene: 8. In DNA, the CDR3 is TGCGCCAGCAGGGAGCGGGAGGGCCTCGTGCAGTACTTC. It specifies CASREREGLVQYF.

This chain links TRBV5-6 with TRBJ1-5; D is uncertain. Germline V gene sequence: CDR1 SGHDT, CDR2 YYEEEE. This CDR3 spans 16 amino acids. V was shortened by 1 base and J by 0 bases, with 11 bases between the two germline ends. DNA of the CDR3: TGTGCCAGCAGCTTGTTGGGCTGGGATAGCAATCAGCCCCAGCATTTT. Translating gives CASSLLGWDSNQPQHF.

The CDR3 region is CASSPQTPATNEKLFF. Written as DNA, the CDR3 is TGTGCCAGCTCACCACAGACACCTGCAACTAATGAAAAACTGTTTTTT. The chain links TRBV18 to TRBJ1-4, with D uncertain. In germline, CDR1 is KGHSH, CDR2 LQKENI. Trimming took off 1 base at V and 0 bases at J, with 9 bases between the two ends. The CDR3 is made up of 16 amino acids.

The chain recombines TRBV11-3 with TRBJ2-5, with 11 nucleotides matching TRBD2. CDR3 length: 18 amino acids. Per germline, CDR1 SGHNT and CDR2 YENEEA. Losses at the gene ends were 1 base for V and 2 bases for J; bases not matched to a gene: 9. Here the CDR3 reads CASSLVAGGPGGQETQYF. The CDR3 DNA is TGTGCCAGCAGCTTAGTAGCGGGAGGGCCGGGGGGGCAAGAGACCCAGTACTTC. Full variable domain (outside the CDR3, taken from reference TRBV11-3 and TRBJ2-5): EAGVVQSPRYKIIEKKQPVAFWCNPISGHNTLYWYLQNLGQGPELLIRYENEEAVDDSQLPKDRFSAERLKGVDSTLKIQPAELGDSAVYLCASSLVAGGPGGQETQYFGPGTRLLVL.

The CDR3, as DNA: TGTGCCAGTACTCCGAGGGAGGCGGCCGGGGAGCTGTTTTTT. Encoded protein: CASTPREAAGELFF. The V call is TRBV19, the J call TRBJ2-2, with D possibly being TRBD2 (6 bases). This CDR3 is built from 14 residues. CDR1 and CDR2 from the germline V gene are LNHDA and SQIVND (reference sequence). V was cut by 7 bases and J by 6 bases, with 15 bases left in between. Complete variable domain (other parts from reference TRBV19 and TRBJ2-2): DGGITQSPKYLFRKEGQNVTLSCEQNLNHDAMYWYRQDPGQGLRLIYYSQIVNDFQKGDIAEGYSVSREKKESFPLTVTSAQKNPTAFYLCASTPREAAGELFFGEGSRLTVL.

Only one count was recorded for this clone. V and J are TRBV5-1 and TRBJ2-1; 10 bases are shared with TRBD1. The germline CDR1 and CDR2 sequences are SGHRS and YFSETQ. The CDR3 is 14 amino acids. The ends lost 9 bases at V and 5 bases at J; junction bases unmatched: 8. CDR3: CATRQGALNNEQFF. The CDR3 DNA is TGCGCCACCCGACAGGGGGCTCTGAACAATGAGCAGTTCTTC.

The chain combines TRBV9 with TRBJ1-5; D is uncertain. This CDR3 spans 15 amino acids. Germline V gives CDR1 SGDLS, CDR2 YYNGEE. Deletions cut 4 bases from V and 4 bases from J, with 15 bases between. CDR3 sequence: CASSPPATVNQPQHF. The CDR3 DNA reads TGTGCCAGCAGCCCACCCGCAACAGTGAATCAGCCCCAGCATTTT.

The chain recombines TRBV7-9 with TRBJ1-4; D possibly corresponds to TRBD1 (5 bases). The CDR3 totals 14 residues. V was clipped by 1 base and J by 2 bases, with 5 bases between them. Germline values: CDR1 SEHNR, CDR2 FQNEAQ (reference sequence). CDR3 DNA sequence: TGTGCCAGCAGCTTAGGGGGCACTAATGAAAAACTGTTTTTT. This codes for CASSLGGTNEKLFF. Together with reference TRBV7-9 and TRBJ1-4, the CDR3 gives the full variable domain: DTGVSQNPRHKITKRGQNVTFRCDPISEHNRLYWYRQTLGQGPEFLTYFQNEAQLEKSRLLSDRFSAERPKGSFSTLEIQRTEQGDSAMYLCASSLGGTNEKLFFGSGTQLSVL.

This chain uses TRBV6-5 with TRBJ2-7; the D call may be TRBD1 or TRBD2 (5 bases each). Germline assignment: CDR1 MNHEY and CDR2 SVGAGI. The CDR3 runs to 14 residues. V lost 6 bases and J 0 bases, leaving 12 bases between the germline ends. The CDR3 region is CASSHRDLSYEQYF. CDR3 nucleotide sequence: TGTGCCAGCAGCCACCGGGACCTCTCCTACGAGCAGTACTTC.

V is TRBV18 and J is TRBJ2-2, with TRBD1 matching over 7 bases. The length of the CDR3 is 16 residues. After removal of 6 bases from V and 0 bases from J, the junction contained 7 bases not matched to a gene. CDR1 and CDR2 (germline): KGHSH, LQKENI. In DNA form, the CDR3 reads TGTGCCAGCTCGCAGACCGGGACAGCGAACACCGGGGAGCTGTTTTTT. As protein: CASSQTGTANTGELFF.

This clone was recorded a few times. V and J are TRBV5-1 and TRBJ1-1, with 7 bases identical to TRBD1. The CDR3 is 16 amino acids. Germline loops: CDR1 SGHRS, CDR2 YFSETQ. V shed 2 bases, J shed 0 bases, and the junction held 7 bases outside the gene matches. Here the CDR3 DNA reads TGCGCCAGCAGCTTTAGCGAGGGACAGATGAACACTGAAGCTTTCTTT. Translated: CASSFSEGQMNTEAFF.

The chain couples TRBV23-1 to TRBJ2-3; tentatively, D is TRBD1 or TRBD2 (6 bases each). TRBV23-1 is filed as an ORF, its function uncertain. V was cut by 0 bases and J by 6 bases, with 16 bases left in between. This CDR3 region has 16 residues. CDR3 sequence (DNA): TGCGCCAGCAGTCAATCGTGTGGGCAGGGGAGGGATACGCAGTATTTT. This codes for CASSQSCGQGRDTQYF.

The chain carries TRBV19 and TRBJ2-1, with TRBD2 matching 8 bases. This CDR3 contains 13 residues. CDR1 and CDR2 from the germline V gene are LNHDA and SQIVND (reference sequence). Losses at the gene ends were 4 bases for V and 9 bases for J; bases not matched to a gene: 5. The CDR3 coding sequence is TGTGCCAGTAGTACCGGGACTAGTGTTGAGCAGTTCTTC. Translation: CASSTGTSVEQFF.

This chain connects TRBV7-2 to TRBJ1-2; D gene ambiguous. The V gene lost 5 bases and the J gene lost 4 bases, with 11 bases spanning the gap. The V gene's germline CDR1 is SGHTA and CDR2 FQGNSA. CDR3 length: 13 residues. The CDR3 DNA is TGTGCCAGCAGCCCGGAGGGCGGCTATGGCTACACCTTC. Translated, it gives CASSPEGGYGYTF.

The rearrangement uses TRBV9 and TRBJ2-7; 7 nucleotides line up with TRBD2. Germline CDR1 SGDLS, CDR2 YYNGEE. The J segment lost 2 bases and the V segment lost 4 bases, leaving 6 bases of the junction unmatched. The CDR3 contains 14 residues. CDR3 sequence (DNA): TGTGCCAGCAGCATGGCTAGCGGACCCTACGAGCAGTACTTC. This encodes CASSMASGPYEQYF.

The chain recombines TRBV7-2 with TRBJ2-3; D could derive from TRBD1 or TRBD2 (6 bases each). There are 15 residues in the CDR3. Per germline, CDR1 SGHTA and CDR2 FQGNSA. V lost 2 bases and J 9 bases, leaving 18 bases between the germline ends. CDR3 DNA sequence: TGTGCCAGCAGCTTAACAGGGTCCTGGGGGGAGACGCAGTATTTT. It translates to CASSLTGSWGETQYF.

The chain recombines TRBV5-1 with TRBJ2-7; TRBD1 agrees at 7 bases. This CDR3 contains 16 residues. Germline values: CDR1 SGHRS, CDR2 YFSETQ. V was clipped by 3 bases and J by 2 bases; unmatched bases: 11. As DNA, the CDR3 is TGCGCCAGCAGCTCCGCTACCGGGACAGATCCCTACGAGCAGTACTTC. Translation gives CASSSATGTDPYEQYF.

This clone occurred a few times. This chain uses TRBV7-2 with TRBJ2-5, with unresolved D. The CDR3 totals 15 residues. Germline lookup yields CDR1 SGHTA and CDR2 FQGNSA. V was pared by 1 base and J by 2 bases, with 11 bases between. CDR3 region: CASSLGGNDQETQYF. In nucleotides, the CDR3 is TGTGCCAGCAGCTTAGGTGGTAATGATCAAGAGACCCAGTACTTC.

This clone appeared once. As DNA, the CDR3 is TGTGCCAGCAGCACGGACAGGGGGCCCAGGTACGAGCAGTACTTC. This encodes CASSTDRGPRYEQYF. This chain joins TRBV7-2 and TRBJ2-7, with TRBD1 matching 11 bases. CDR1 and CDR2 (germline): SGHTA, FQGNSA. Trimming removed 5 bases from V and 4 bases from J; junction bases left unmatched: 7. This CDR3 is built from 15 residues. Supplemented by reference TRBV7-2 and TRBJ2-7, the full variable domain reads GAGVSQSPSNKVTEKGKDVELRCDPISGHTALYWYRQSLGQGLEFLIYFQGNSAPDKSGLPSDRFSAERTGGSVSTLTIQRTQQEDSAVYLCASSTDRGPRYEQYFGPGTRLTVT.

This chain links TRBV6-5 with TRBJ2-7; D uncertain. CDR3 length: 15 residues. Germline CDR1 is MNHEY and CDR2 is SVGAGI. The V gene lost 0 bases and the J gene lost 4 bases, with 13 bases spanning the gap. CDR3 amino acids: CASSYSALGSYEQYF. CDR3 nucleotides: TGTGCCAGCAGTTACTCGGCTTTGGGCTCATACGAGCAGTACTTC.

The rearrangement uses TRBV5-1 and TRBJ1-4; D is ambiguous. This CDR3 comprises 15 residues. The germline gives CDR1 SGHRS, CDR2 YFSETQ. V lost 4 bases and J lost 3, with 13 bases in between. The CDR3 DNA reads TGCGCCAGCAGCCCTAGGGCAGTGGCTAATGAAAAACTGTTTTTT. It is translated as CASSPRAVANEKLFF.

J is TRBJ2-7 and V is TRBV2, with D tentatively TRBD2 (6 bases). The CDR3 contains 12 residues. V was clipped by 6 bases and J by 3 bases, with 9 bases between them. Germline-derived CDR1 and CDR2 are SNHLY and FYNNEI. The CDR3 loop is CASRSGGYEQYF. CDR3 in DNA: TGTGCCAGCAGATCCGGGGGCTACGAGCAGTACTTC. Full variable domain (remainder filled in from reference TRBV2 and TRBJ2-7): EPEVTQTPSHQVTQMGQEVILRCVPISNHLYFYWYRQILGQKVEFLVSFYNNEISEKSEIFDDQFSVERPDGSNFTLKIRSTKLEDSAMYFCASRSGGYEQYFGPGTRLTVT.

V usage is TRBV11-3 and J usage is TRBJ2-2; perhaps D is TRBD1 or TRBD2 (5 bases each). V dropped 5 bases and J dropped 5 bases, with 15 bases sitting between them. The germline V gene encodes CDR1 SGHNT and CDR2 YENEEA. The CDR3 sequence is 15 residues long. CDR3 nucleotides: TGTGCCAGCAGCCCCCGGGGCGGGCTTACCGGGGAGCTGTTTTTT. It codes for CASSPRGGLTGELFF.

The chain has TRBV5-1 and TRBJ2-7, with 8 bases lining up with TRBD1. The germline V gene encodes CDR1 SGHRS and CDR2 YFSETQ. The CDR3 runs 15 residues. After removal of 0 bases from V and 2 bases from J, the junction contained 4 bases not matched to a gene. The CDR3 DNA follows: TGCGCCAGCAGCTTGGTCTTGGACAGGGCCTACGAGCAGTACTTC. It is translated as CASSLVLDRAYEQYF.

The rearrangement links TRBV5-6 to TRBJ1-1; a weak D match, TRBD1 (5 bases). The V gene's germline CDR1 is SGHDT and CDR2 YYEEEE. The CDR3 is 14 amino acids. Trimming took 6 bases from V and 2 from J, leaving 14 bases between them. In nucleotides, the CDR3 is TGTGCCAGCACCCTTGGAGACAGCAACACTGAAGCTTTCTTT. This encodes CASTLGDSNTEAFF.

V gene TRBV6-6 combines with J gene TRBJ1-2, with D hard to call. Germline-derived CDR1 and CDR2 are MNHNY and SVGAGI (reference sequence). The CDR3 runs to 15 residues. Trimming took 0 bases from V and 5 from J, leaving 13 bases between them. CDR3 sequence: CASSYSLDVGYGYTF. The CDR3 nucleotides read TGTGCCAGCAGTTACTCTCTGGACGTTGGGTATGGCTACACCTTC.

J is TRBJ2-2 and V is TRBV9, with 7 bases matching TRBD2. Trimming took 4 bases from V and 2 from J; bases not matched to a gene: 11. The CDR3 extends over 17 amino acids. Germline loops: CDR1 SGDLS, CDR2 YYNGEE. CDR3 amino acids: CASSPQGLVGNTGELFF. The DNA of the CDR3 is TGTGCCAGCAGCCCCCAAGGACTAGTGGGTAACACCGGGGAGCTGTTTTTT.

CDR3 loop: CASTPDSYNEQFF. In DNA, the CDR3 is TGTGCCAGCACCCCGGACAGTTACAATGAGCAGTTCTTC. The chain couples TRBV7-9 to TRBJ2-1; TRBD1 is a possible D gene (6 bases). CDR1 and CDR2 (germline): SEHNR, FQNEAQ (reference sequence). This CDR3 region has 13 residues. Trimming pared 7 bases from V and 4 bases from J, leaving 11 bases between.

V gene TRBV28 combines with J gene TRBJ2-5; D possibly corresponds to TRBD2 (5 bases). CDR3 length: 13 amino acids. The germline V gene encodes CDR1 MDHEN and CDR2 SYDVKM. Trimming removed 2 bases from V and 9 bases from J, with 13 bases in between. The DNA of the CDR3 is TGTGCCAGCAGTTTAAGAGGGCTTGGGTCCCAGTACTTC. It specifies CASSLRGLGSQYF.